The 19 T cell receptor beta chains in this list originate from one sample, sequenced in a study of identical twins. TCRdb re-called the 5' RACE reads with MiXCR, one entry per CDR3 protein. The profile shows about 460,000 distinct CDR3 sequences, approximately 15% of them singletons. These data were also filed under a second study, of yellow fever vaccine responses in identical twins.

Sequencing was done on a sample of CD4+ T cells sorted from blood. The receptors originated from a woman younger than 35 in good health.

In its sample, this clonotype was seen many times. V and J are TRBV7-2 and TRBJ2-1, with unresolved D. From germline, CDR1 is SGHTA and CDR2 FQGNSA. There are 13 residues in the CDR3. V lost 5 bases and J 10 bases, leaving 15 bases between the germline ends. The CDR3 loop reads CASSPRVDLEQFF. The CDR3 DNA reads as TGTGCCAGCAGCCCCCGAGTCGACTTAGAGCAGTTCTTC.

V and J are TRBV6-5 and TRBJ2-5; D perhaps matches TRBD2 (5 bases). Trimming shortened V by 2 bases and J by 1 base, and 8 bases separated the two germline ends. Germline lookup yields CDR1 MNHEY and CDR2 SVGAGI. The CDR3 has 14 residues. Here the CDR3 DNA reads TGTGCCAGCAGTTACCCGGGGAGCCAAGAGACCCAGTACTTC. It is translated as CASSYPGSQETQYF.

This clonotype was seen more than once but under ten times. The genes are TRBV2 and TRBJ2-7; D assignment may be TRBD1 or TRBD2 (6 bases each). The CDR3 totals 15 residues. The V gene lost 1 base and the J gene lost 2 bases, with 12 bases spanning the gap. Looked up from germline, CDR1 is SNHLY and CDR2 is FYNNEI. Here the CDR3 reads CASSEGGAAAYEQYF. CDR3 bases: TGTGCCAGCAGTGAAGGGGGGGCCGCAGCCTACGAGCAGTACTTC.

In this sample, this clonotype turned up a few times. The chain carries TRBV7-3 and TRBJ1-2, with a possible D match to TRBD1 (5 bases). This CDR3 is built from 15 residues. V shed 3 bases and J shed 2 bases, with 13 bases lying between them. CDR1 and CDR2 (germline): SGHTA, FQGTGA. In DNA, the CDR3 is TGTGCCAGCAGCTTCGGTCAGGGCCCCAACTATGGCTACACCTTC. The encoded protein is CASSFGQGPNYGYTF. The full variable domain, in which reference TRBV7-3 and TRBJ1-2 provide the parts outside the CDR3, is GAGVSQTPSNKVTEKGKYVELRCDPISGHTALYWYRQSLGQGPEFLIYFQGTGAADDSGLPNDRFFAVRPEGSVSTLKIQRTERGDSAVYLCASSFGQGPNYGYTFGSGTRLTVV.

This clonotype was seen more than once but under ten times. V and J are TRBV6-2 or TRBV6-3 and TRBJ2-7, with D unclear. The CDR3 totals 14 residues. Trimming stripped 4 bases from V and 3 bases from J, with 13 bases between. CDR1 MNHEY and CDR2 SVGEGT come from the germline V gene. CDR3 nucleotide sequence: TGTGCCAGCAGTTCCTACATGGGTTTCTACGAGCAGTACTTC. This encodes CASSSYMGFYEQYF.

This sequence joins TRBV5-1 and TRBJ1-1, with a weak D call TRBD1 (5 bases). Germline CDR1 and CDR2: SGHRS and YFSETQ. Trimming removed 7 bases from V and 3 bases from J, with 13 bases in between. The CDR3 is 13 residues long. The CDR3, as DNA: TGCGCCAGCCACGCAGGGATTGACACTGAAGCTTTCTTT. This codes for CASHAGIDTEAFF.

In its sample, this clonotype was seen a few times. CDR3 region: CASSWDDSSNQPQHF. The CDR3 DNA is TGTGCCAGCAGCTGGGATGACAGCTCCAATCAGCCCCAGCATTTT. The chain employs TRBV4-2 and TRBJ1-5; a weak D match, TRBD1 (5 bases). The germline V and J ends were trimmed by 5 bases and 3 bases, with 14 bases remaining between them. The germline CDR1 and CDR2 sequences are LGHNA and YNFKEQ. This CDR3 has 15 amino acids.

The V and J genes are TRBV7-9 and TRBJ2-1; weak D call: TRBD1 (6 bases). The length of the CDR3 is 15 residues. The ends were cut back, 2 bases at V and 5 bases at J, with 13 bases in the middle. Germline V gene data show CDR1 as SEHNR and CDR2 as FQNEAQ (reference sequence). CDR3 in DNA: TGTGCCAGCAGCTTAAGCAGGGGATGGGACAATGAGCAGTTCTTC. Translated: CASSLSRGWDNEQFF. Drawing the rest from reference TRBV7-9 and TRBJ2-1, the complete variable domain is DTGVSQNPRHKITKRGQNVTFRCDPISEHNRLYWYRQTLGQGPEFLTYFQNEAQLEKSRLLSDRFSAERPKGSFSTLEIQRTEQGDSAMYLCASSLSRGWDNEQFFGPGTRLTVL.

Comments on this clonotype: A single base separates this from a much larger clone, so it may be a read error. The chain is built from TRBV4-3 and TRBJ2-5; 8 bases map to TRBD1. There are 16 residues in the CDR3. Germline CDR1 LGHNA, CDR2 YSLEER. This chain's CDR3 is CVSSQDATGGQETQYF. The DNA of the CDR3 is TGCGTCAGCAGCCAAGACGCTACAGGGGGCCAAGAGACCCAGTACTTC.

J is TRBJ1-1 and V is TRBV20-1, with 9 bases fitting TRBD1. CDR1 is DFQATT and CDR2 is SNEGSKA in the germline V gene (reference sequence). This CDR3 has 15 amino acids. The V and J ends lost 6 bases and 2 bases, in that order; junction bases with no gene match: 10. The CDR3 sequence is CSAKSGTGLNTEAFF. CDR3 bases: TGCAGTGCAAAATCCGGGACAGGGCTAAACACTGAAGCTTTCTTT.

This rearrangement joins TRBV20-1 to TRBJ2-3, with D unresolved. CDR1 and CDR2 (germline): DFQATT, SNEGSKA (reference sequence). The CDR3 consists of 14 residues. Trimming removed 0 bases at V and 6 bases at J, with 13 bases between. The CDR3 region is CSAREGTIGDTQYF. CDR3 coding DNA: TGCAGTGCTAGAGAAGGCACTATTGGGGATACGCAGTATTTT.

The chain employs TRBV24-1 and TRBJ2-5; D not resolved. V was shortened by 6 bases and J by 3 bases, with 10 bases between the two germline ends. Germline CDR1 is KGHDR and CDR2 is SFDVKD. This CDR3 has 13 residues. The DNA of the CDR3 is TGTGCCACCAGTCCAACAGAGAAAGAGACCCAGTACTTC. It translates to CATSPTEKETQYF.

This clonotype was recorded a few times. This chain joins TRBV10-3 and TRBJ2-6; 9 positions agree with TRBD1. V gave up 8 bases and J gave up 4 bases; unmatched junction bases: 9. Germline assignment: CDR1 ENHRY and CDR2 SYGVKD. This CDR3 spans 16 amino acids. CDR3 in amino acids: CAIGVTGGTGANVLTF. CDR3 coding DNA: TGTGCCATCGGAGTAACAGGGGGCACAGGGGCCAACGTCCTGACTTTC.

This clonotype was found many times. This chain joins TRBV6-5 and TRBJ2-2; D remains unclear. Trimming cost V 0 bases and J 2 bases, with 7 bases left between them. The length of the CDR3 is 15 residues. Germline V gene sequence: CDR1 MNHEY, CDR2 SVGAGI. The CDR3 bases are TGTGCCAGCAGTTACTCCGGCTTAAACACCGGGGAGCTGTTTTTT. It encodes CASSYSGLNTGELFF.

This clonotype was detected only a few times. The rearrangement uses TRBV4-3 and TRBJ2-1; TRBD1 might be the D (5 bases). The ends were cut back, 0 bases at V and 4 bases at J, with 13 bases in the middle. The CDR3 spans 16 residues. From germline, CDR1 is LGHNA and CDR2 YSLEER. CDR3 bases: TGCGCCAGCAGCCAAGATCGTGGGGCCGGGTACAATGAGCAGTTCTTC. Amino acid sequence: CASSQDRGAGYNEQFF.

There are many counts of this clonotype. The chain has TRBV28 and TRBJ2-3; 9 bases are a match to TRBD2. Unmatched junction bases numbered 3, after V lost 0 bases and J lost 5 bases. The CDR3 totals 15 residues. From germline, CDR1 is MDHEN and CDR2 SYDVKM. CDR3 in amino acids: CASSLWRGGIDTQYF. As DNA, the CDR3 is TGTGCCAGCAGTTTATGGCGGGGGGGCATAGATACGCAGTATTTT. Filled out from reference TRBV28 and TRBJ2-3, the complete variable domain reads DVKVTQSSRYLVKRTGEKVFLECVQDMDHENMFWYRQDPGLGLRLIYFSYDVKMKEKGDIPEGYSVSREKKERFSLILESASTNQTSMYLCASSLWRGGIDTQYFGPGTRLTVL.

This clonotype has just a few counts. The V call is TRBV7-2, the J call TRBJ2-7, with D maybe TRBD1 (6 bases). Germline V gene data show CDR1 as SGHTA and CDR2 as FQGNSA. V was shortened by 5 bases and J by 4 bases, with 12 bases between the two germline ends. This CDR3 spans 13 amino acids. CDR3 sequence: CASSQSQGYEQYF. The DNA of the CDR3 is TGTGCCAGCAGCCAGTCACAGGGATACGAGCAGTACTTC.

The gene calls are TRBV20-1 and TRBJ2-1, with TRBD2 as a possible D gene (6 bases). The CDR3 totals 14 residues. Germline CDR1 DFQATT, CDR2 SNEGSKA (reference sequence). V was shortened by 1 base and J by 6 bases, with 13 bases between the two germline ends. The CDR3 is CSARASVGGNEQFF. The CDR3 DNA follows: TGCAGTGCTAGAGCCTCCGTGGGGGGCAATGAGCAGTTCTTC.

The V call is TRBV20-1, the J call TRBJ2-1, with unresolved D. The germline gives CDR1 DFQATT, CDR2 SNEGSKA (reference sequence). V was clipped by 6 bases and J by 6 bases, with 9 bases between them. The CDR3 runs 11 residues. The CDR3 DNA is TGCAGTGCCGGTAGGGCCAATGAGCAGTTCTTC. This sequence encodes CSAGRANEQFF.